This TCR beta chain was sequenced for a study of OX40 agonist ivuxolimab in advanced cancers. Across the study: Those treated in dose escalation had hepatocellular carcinoma, melanoma, renal cell cancer or head and neck cancer. The study's findings and limits: Both blood CD4+ and CD8+ T cells showed clonal growth by week 6 at 0.1 to 3.0 mg/kg.

The germline gives CDR1 SGHAT, CDR2 FQDESV (reference sequence). The ends lost 5 bases at V and 6 bases at J; junction bases unmatched: 8. The CDR3 loop spans 15 amino acids. With regard to this clone: The antigen is undetermined.

Sequencing was performed with immunoSEQ multiplex PCR; in TCRdb, only in-frame clones are kept and a portion is missing. This table has about 52,000 clones, around four fifths appearing once. This specimen consisted of CD4+ or CD8+ T cells sorted from blood, obtained in a trial of the OX40 agonist ivuxolimab. This sequence originates from an adult with an advanced solid tumor such as melanoma, head and neck, liver or kidney cancer. J is TRBJ2-1 and V is TRBV11-1; 9 nucleotides match TRBD2. CDR3 residues: CASSRAGGPVNEQFF. The CDR3 DNA reads as TGTGCCAGCAGCCGCGCGGGGGGGCCGGTCAATGAGCAGTTCTTC. The full variable domain, its missing parts supplied by reference TRBV11-1 and TRBJ2-1, is EAEVAQSPRYKITEKSQAVAFWCDPISGHATLYWYRQILGQGPELLVQFQDESVVDDSQLPKDRFSAERLKGVDSTLKIQPAELGDSAMYLCASSRAGGPVNEQFFGPGTRLTVL.